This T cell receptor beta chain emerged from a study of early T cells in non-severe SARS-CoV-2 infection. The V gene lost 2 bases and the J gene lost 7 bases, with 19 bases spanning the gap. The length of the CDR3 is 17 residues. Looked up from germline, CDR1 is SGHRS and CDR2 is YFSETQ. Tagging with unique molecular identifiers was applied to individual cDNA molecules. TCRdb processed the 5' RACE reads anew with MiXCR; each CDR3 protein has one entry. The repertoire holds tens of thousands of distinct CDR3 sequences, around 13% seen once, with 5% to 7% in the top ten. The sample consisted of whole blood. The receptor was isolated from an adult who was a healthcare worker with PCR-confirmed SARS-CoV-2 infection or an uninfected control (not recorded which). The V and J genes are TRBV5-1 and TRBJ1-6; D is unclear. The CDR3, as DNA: TGCGCCAGCAGCTTCTCGTCCCCTTCCATATCAAATTCACCCCTCCACTTT. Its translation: CASSFSSPSISNSPLHF.